This T cell receptor (beta chain) was recorded in a study of blood T cell repertoires in COVID-19. Original processing methods: Cell counts per sample came from amplifying reference gene primers. Measured with immunoSEQ multiplex PCR; TCRdb has only the in-frame clones, and not every one. The V and J calls and the clone size are those of that table, but D and trimming were determined from the DNA. The sample includes some 310,000 clones, 90% of them seen just once. Germline CDR1 and CDR2: LGHDT and YNNKEL (reference sequence). The V end lost 2 bases, the J end lost 10 bases, and 17 bases lay between the germline ends. The CDR3 is 14 residues long.

The chain links TRBV3-1 (or the pseudogene TRBV3-2) to TRBJ1-1; D uncertain. The source material was peripheral blood. This receptor was obtained from a woman in her thirties with COVID-19, enrolled during active disease. Written as DNA, the CDR3 is TGTGCCAGCAGCCAAAGGCGCCAGTTCAGAGGAGCTTTCTTT. Residues: CASSQRRQFRGAFF.